The 4 T cell receptor beta chains in this list originate from one sample, sequenced in a study of Tregs in tolerant kidney transplant recipients. Mixed chimerism was transient after nonmyeloablative marrow transplants from related graft donors. Assay: immunoSEQ multiplex PCR; the TCRdb copy retains only in-frame clones and omits some. Its table lists about 23,000 clones. The source material was CD4+ T cells from blood (PBMCs), sampled 6 months after the transplant. Receptors originate from a human patient who received a combined kidney and bone marrow transplant. The graft donor may account for some of the T cells.

In the case of this clone: The CDR3 extends 3 residues past the end of the read, so its final part is completed from the germline J gene. This rearrangement joins TRBV12-3 or TRBV12-4 to TRBJ2-2; 9 bases agree with TRBD1. This CDR3 has 15 residues. Trimming took 3 bases from V and 6 from J; bases not matched to a gene: 5. The DNA read from the CDR3 is TGTGCCAGCAGTTTCCGACAGGGGGGGCCCGGGGAG. Protein: CASSFRQGGPGE. The full CDR3 protein is CASSFRQGGPGELFF.

For this clone: The read is 3 residues too short to cover the CDR3 end, so that end is filled in from the germline J gene. The chain carries TRBV11-2 and TRBJ2-1; possible D gene TRBD2, 7 bases. The CDR3 loop spans 14 amino acids. CDR1 and CDR2 (germline): SGHAT, FQNNGV. The V end lost 6 bases, the J end lost 3 bases, and 12 bases lay between the germline ends. The sequenced CDR3 bases are TGTGCCAGCAGGGGGAGGGGGAGCTACAATGAG. Translating it yields CASRGRGSYNE. The whole CDR3 reads CASRGRGSYNEQFF.

With respect to this clone: The CDR3 end is not reached by the read, which stops 3 residues before it; the germline J gene fills it in. The chain combines TRBV28 with TRBJ1-2; 8 nucleotides align to TRBD1. Germline V gene data show CDR1 as MDHEN and CDR2 as SYDVKM. The CDR3 sequence is 13 residues long. The V segment lost 6 bases and the J segment 4 bases; nucleotides outside the gene matches: 4. The DNA read from the CDR3 is TGTGCCAGCAGACCAGGGGGCAGCTATGGC. Translation: CASRPGGSYG. The whole CDR3 protein reads CASRPGGSYGYTF.

A note on this clone: The read ends 3 residues shy of where the CDR3 ends; the end is completed using the germline J gene. The gene calls are TRBV13 and TRBJ2-5, with 8 bases fitting TRBD1. This CDR3 contains 15 residues. The germline V gene has CDR1 PRHDT and CDR2 FYEKMQ (reference sequence). Trimming at V came to 7 bases and at J to 2 bases, leaving 9 bases not matched to a gene. The CDR3 DNA, read in part, is TGTGCCAGCACCTCCAGGGGGCGAAAACAAGAGACC. It codes for CASTSRGRKQET. The full CDR3 is CASTSRGRKQETQYF.